Listed below are T cell receptor beta chains from one sample, sequenced in a study of T cells after somatic rescue of genetic block. Produced via immunoSEQ multiplex PCR; TCRdb's table is partial and in-frame only. The sample has 68,000 or so clones; roughly 92% are singletons. The sample comprised peripheral blood mononuclear cells (PBMCs). All receptors derive from a man aged 35-49 years. CDR3s include the opening cysteine and the closing phenylalanine or tryptophan. Fields, in order: D gene, V gene, J gene, CDR3 length, clone size, CDR3 protein, CDR3 DNA. A D gene is named only where the DNA matches it firmly. Some rows have no size entry. The others give once, few or many, or a class for an expanded clone.

.	TRBV27	TRBJ1-3	14	.	CASSLQGSGNTIYF	TGTGCCAGCAGTCTTCAGGGCTCGGGAAACACCATATATTTT
TRBD2	TRBV11-2	TRBJ2-3	17	.	CASSLASIAGSTDTQYF	TGTGCCAGCAGCTTAGCGAGCATAGCGGGAAGCACAGATACGCAGTATTTT
.	TRBV4-2	TRBJ2-5	13	.	CASSQVDLGTQYF	TGTGCCAGCAGCCAAGTGGACCTCGGGACCCAGTACTTC
.	TRBV18	TRBJ1-5	13	.	CASSPAGTQPQHF	TGTGCCAGCTCACCAGCAGGGACTCAGCCCCAGCATTTT
TRBD1	TRBV28	TRBJ1-4	15	.	CASRPRDRGYEKLFF	TGTGCCAGCAGACCGAGGGACAGGGGTTATGAAAAACTGTTTTTT
.	TRBV7-7	TRBJ2-5	13	.	CASAAGIVETQYF	TGTGCCAGCGCCGCGGGAATTGTTGAGACCCAGTACTTC
TRBD1	TRBV6-8	TRBJ1-2	18	.	CASSYPEARDRGLYGYTF	TGTGCCAGCAGTTACCCAGAAGCCCGGGACAGGGGGCTATATGGCTACACCTTC
TRBD2	TRBV7-9	TRBJ2-2	17	.	CASRSLPGGRGTGELFF	TGTGCCAGCAGGTCCCTTCCCGGCGGGAGAGGGACCGGGGAGCTGTTTTTT
TRBD1	TRBV7-2	TRBJ1-2	14	.	CASSWGTGDYGYTF	TGTGCCAGCAGCTGGGGGACAGGTGACTATGGCTACACCTTC
.	TRBV11-3	TRBJ2-7	13	.	CASSLRTQYEQYF	TGTGCCAGCAGCCTCAGAACCCAATACGAGCAGTACTTC
.	TRBV2	TRBJ1-6	14	.	CASRVRGINSPLHF	TGTGCCAGCAGAGTCCGGGGTATTAATTCACCCCTCCACTTT
TRBD2	TRBV11-2	TRBJ2-1	17	once	CASSLGTSGRAYNEQFF	TGTGCCAGCAGCTTAGGGACTAGCGGGAGGGCCTACAATGAGCAGTTCTTC
.	TRBV7-9	TRBJ2-2	14	.	CASSFGLRPGELFF	TGTGCCAGCAGTTTTGGGTTGAGGCCCGGGGAGCTGTTTTTT
TRBD1	TRBV7-9	TRBJ2-7	14	.	CASSTTGGIYEQYF	TGTGCCAGCAGCACGACAGGGGGCATCTACGAGCAGTACTTC
TRBD2	TRBV11-3	TRBJ2-6	16	.	CASSLTGGEGANVLTF	TGTGCCAGCAGCCTCACGGGGGGTGAAGGGGCCAACGTCCTGACTTTC
.	TRBV28	TRBJ2-7	12	.	CASRPQGGEQYF	TGTGCCAGCAGGCCACAGGGTGGAGAGCAGTACTTC
.	TRBV5-6	TRBJ2-1	12	.	CASSPRDNEQFF	TGTGCCAGCAGCCCCAGGGACAATGAGCAGTTCTTC
.	TRBV6-1	TRBJ2-7	12	once	CVSSSEGDEQYF	TGTGTCAGCAGTAGCGAAGGGGACGAGCAGTACTTC
.	TRBV9	TRBJ2-7	13	once	CASSPGYGHEQYF	TGTGCCAGCAGCCCTGGTTATGGCCACGAGCAGTACTTC
.	TRBV18	TRBJ2-7	14	.	CASSPAQRSYEQYF	TGTGCCAGCTCACCAGCACAGCGGTCCTACGAGCAGTACTTC
TRBD1	TRBV25-1	TRBJ2-5	13	few	CASSSGQSKTQYF	TGTGCCAGCAGCTCGGGACAGTCGAAGACCCAGTACTTC
TRBD1	TRBV10-2	TRBJ2-2	15	.	CASSEGQGSTGELFF	TGCGCCAGCAGTGAAGGACAGGGGAGTACCGGGGAGCTGTTTTTT
.	TRBV19	TRBJ2-2	14	.	CASSIQGNTGELFF	TGTGCCAGTAGTATACAGGGGAACACCGGGGAGCTGTTTTTT
TRBD1	TRBV6-1	TRBJ2-5	16	.	CASSGPGTALQETQYF	TGTGCCAGCAGTGGACCCGGGACAGCCCTCCAAGAGACCCAGTACTTC
TRBD2	TRBV18	TRBJ2-7	17	.	CASSRGLAGGVPYEQYF	TGTGCCAGCTCGCGGGGACTAGCGGGAGGGGTTCCCTACGAGCAGTACTTC
.	TRBV4-2	TRBJ2-5	15	.	CASSQALGGQETQYF	TGTGCCAGCAGCCAAGCGTTGGGAGGTCAGGAGACCCAGTACTTC
TRBD1	TRBV6-1	TRBJ2-3	15	.	CASSGVRGMGDTQYF	TGTGCCAGCAGTGGGGTCAGGGGGATGGGGGATACGCAGTATTTT
.	TRBV30	TRBJ1-1	13	.	CAWSEYSYTEAFF	TGTGCCTGGAGCGAATACTCTTACACTGAAGCTTTCTTT
.	TRBV27	TRBJ1-5	15	.	CATKVRGAPNQPQHF	TGTGCCACCAAAGTAAGGGGGGCACCCAATCAGCCCCAGCATTTT